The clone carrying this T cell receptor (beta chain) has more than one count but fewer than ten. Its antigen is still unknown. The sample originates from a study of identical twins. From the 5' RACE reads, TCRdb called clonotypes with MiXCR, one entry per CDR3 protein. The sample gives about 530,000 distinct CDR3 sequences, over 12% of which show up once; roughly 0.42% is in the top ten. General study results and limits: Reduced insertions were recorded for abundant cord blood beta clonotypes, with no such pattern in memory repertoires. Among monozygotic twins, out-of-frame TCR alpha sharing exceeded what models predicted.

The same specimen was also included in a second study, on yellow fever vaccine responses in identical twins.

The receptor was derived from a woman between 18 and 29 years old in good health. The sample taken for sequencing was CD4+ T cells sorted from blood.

Here the CDR3 reads CASSLILRGASGRASSEQYF. DNA for the CDR3: TGTGCCAGCAGTTTGATCCTAAGAGGGGCTAGCGGGAGGGCCTCTAGCGAGCAGTACTTC. This chain connects TRBV12-3 or TRBV12-4 to TRBJ2-7; 12 nucleotides align to TRBD2. V was pared by 3 bases and J by 6 bases, with 21 bases of the junction left unmatched. This CDR3 spans 20 amino acids.